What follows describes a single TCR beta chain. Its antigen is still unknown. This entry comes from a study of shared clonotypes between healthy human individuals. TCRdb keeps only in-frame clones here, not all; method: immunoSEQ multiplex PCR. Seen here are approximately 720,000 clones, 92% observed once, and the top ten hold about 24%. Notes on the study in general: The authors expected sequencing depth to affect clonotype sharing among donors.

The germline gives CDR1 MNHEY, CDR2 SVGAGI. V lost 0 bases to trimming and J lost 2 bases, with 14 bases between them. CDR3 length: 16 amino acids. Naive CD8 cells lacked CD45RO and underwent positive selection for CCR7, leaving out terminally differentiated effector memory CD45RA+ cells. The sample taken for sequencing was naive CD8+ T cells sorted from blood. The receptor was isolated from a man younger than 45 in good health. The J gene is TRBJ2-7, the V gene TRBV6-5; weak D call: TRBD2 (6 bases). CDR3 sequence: CASSYSSQRAPYEQYF. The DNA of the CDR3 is TGTGCCAGCAGTTACTCGTCCCAGCGGGCGCCCTACGAGCAGTACTTC.